This T cell receptor (beta chain) was identified during a study of blood T cell repertoires in COVID-19. Background on the study: Whether acute or convalescent, the COVID-19 samples came from the United States, Italy and Spain. PBMCs, B-cell-depleted T cells, or T cells provided the cDNA or gDNA that made up the material.

Germline V gene data show CDR1 as SGHAT and CDR2 as FQNNGV. The CDR3 sequence is 16 residues long. V lost 4 bases and J lost 2, with 14 bases in between. Original processing methods: Reference gene primers were amplified, and this amplification served to estimate nucleated cell counts. Generated by immunoSEQ multiplex PCR, the TCRdb table keeps only in-frame clones and is missing some. From that table come the V and J calls and clone size; the DNA was used to work out D and trimming. The table records about 340,000 clones, around 88% of them present only once. The TCR sequence derives from a man aged 25-45 years with active or convalescent COVID-19. This chain links TRBV11-2 with TRBJ1-4; D uncertain. The sample was peripheral blood. The DNA for the CDR3 is TGTGCCAGCAGCTCGTACCCGGGAGGGACTAATGAAAAACTGTTTTTT. Its translation: CASSSYPGGTNEKLFF.